The rows below give T cell receptor beta chains drawn from one sample of a study of blood T cells in healthy people across ages. A single record per CDR3 protein comes from TCRdb applying MiXCR to the 5' RACE reads. The sample consists of around 1,500,000 distinct CDR3 sequences, under 30% of them appearing once. The sequenced sample consisted of blood. The receptors here all came from a young woman in good health. Both conserved end residues are part of each CDR3. D genes are given only for firm matches. Clone size is not always given. Where it is, it says once, few, many or a class for expanded clones.

V gene	J gene	D gene	clone size	CDR3 DNA	CDR3 protein
TRBV5-1	TRBJ2-1	NA	NA	TGCGCCAGCAGCTTGGATGGGGGTTCCTTTTACAATGAGCAGTTCTTC	CASSLDGGSFYNEQFF
TRBV20-1	TRBJ2-7	TRBD1	few	TGCAGTGCTATGGGCGGGACAGGGGATTATGAGCAGTACTTC	CSAMGGTGDYEQYF
TRBV28	TRBJ1-2	TRBD1	NA	TGTGCCAGCAGTTTACCGATAGGGGGCGTCTATGGCTACACCTTC	CASSLPIGGVYGYTF
TRBV20-1	TRBJ2-3	TRBD2	many	TGCAGTGCTCCTCGAAGGACTAGCGGGTATGGTACAGATACGCAGTATTTT	CSAPRRTSGYGTDTQYF
TRBV20-1	TRBJ2-7	NA	many	TGCAGTGCTACCTGGAGCGGAGAGACCTACGAGCAGTACTTC	CSATWSGETYEQYF
TRBV3-1	TRBJ2-5	NA	few	TGTGCCAGCAGCCCTAACACAAACCACCAAGAGACCCAGTACTTC	CASSPNTNHQETQYF
TRBV7-2	TRBJ1-5	NA	few	TGTGCCAGCAGCTTAGCGCTGTATGGGGGCAATCAGCCCCAGCATTTT	CASSLALYGGNQPQHF
TRBV20-1	TRBJ2-1	NA	NA	TGCAGTGCTATCGAGACCCCCTCCAATGAGCAGTTCTTC	CSAIETPSNEQFF
TRBV11-2	TRBJ2-5	TRBD1	few	TGTGTCAGCAGCTTAGCCGGGACAGGGGGCCAAGAGACCCAGTACTTC	CVSSLAGTGGQETQYF
TRBV20-1	TRBJ2-1	NA	few	TGCAGTGCCAGGGATTTGTGGATCCCCAATGAGCAGTTCTTC	CSARDLWIPNEQFF
TRBV20-1	TRBJ2-3	NA	NA	TGCAGTGCAACCCTAGTAGATACGCAGTATTTT	CSATLVDTQYF
TRBV7-4	TRBJ2-1	TRBD2	few	TGTGCCAGCATGCGGACTAGCGGCGTTAGCTCCTACAATGAGCAGTTCTTC	CASMRTSGVSSYNEQFF
TRBV7-2	TRBJ2-2	TRBD2	NA	TGTGCCAGCAGCTCTCCGGGACTAGCGGGAGGGGCCGGGGAGCTGTTTTTT	CASSSPGLAGGAGELFF
TRBV5-1	TRBJ2-1	TRBD2	NA	TGCGCCAGCAGCTCGGCTCTAGCGGGATACAATGAGCAGTTCTTC	CASSSALAGYNEQFF
TRBV6-5	TRBJ2-7	TRBD1	few	TGTGCCAGCAGCATGACAGACAGGGGAGCCGTCGAGCAGTACTTC	CASSMTDRGAVEQYF
TRBV4-1	TRBJ1-6	NA	many	TGCGCCAGCAGCCCGAGGTCGGAGAATTCACCCCTCCACTTT	CASSPRSENSPLHF
TRBV11-2	TRBJ2-5	NA	NA	TGTGCCAGCAGCCCCAGGGCTGGCGCCCTCCAAGAGACCCAGTACTTC	CASSPRAGALQETQYF
TRBV6-5	TRBJ1-2	TRBD1	NA	TGTGCCAGCGCTATACAGGGGGGAGGCTACACCTTC	CASAIQGGGYTF
TRBV29-1	TRBJ2-5	NA	few	TGCAGCGGGTGGGGGGAGAAACAAGAGACCCAGTACTTC	CSGWGEKQETQYF
TRBV15	TRBJ1-2	NA	NA	TGTGCCACCAGCAGAGACAGGTCAGGCTATGGCTACACCTTC	CATSRDRSGYGYTF
TRBV14	TRBJ2-1	NA	NA	TGTGCCAGCAGCCAAGAAGACACCTACAATGAGCAGTTCTTC	CASSQEDTYNEQFF
TRBV5-1	TRBJ2-1	NA	few	TGCGCCAGCAGCGTAACAGATTACAATGAGCAGTTCTTC	CASSVTDYNEQFF
TRBV6-2/TRBV6-3	TRBJ2-1	TRBD2	NA	TGTGCCAGCAGTCCCCATAGCGGGAGCTACTCCTACGAGCAGTTCTTC	CASSPHSGSYSYEQFF
TRBV7-9	TRBJ1-4	NA	few	TGTGCCAGCAGCCATTTGGGAGAGCACGAAAAACTGTTTTTT	CASSHLGEHEKLFF
TRBV10-1	TRBJ2-1	NA	NA	TGCGCCAGCAGTGAGTCGGAAGGAAACTACAATGAGCAGTTCTTC	CASSESEGNYNEQFF
TRBV6-2/TRBV6-3	TRBJ2-2	NA	NA	TGTGCCAGCAACCGGCTAGCGTCCGGGGAGCTGTTTTTT	CASNRLASGELFF
TRBV6-5	TRBJ2-7	NA	many	TGTGCCAGCGGGGCCACATACTACGAGCAGTACTTC	CASGATYYEQYF
TRBV20-1	TRBJ1-2	NA	NA	TGCAGTGCCGACCGGGGCCTCTATGGCTACACCTTC	CSADRGLYGYTF
TRBV6-2/TRBV6-3	TRBJ2-1	NA	few	TGTGCCAGCAGTTACGAGGTCCTGCCCTACAATGAGCAGTTTTTC	CASSYEVLPYNEQFF
TRBV12-5	TRBJ2-7	NA	many	TGTGCTAGTGGTTTGGTAGTAAGGGAAGTTCCCAACGAGCAGTACTTC	CASGLVVREVPNEQYF
TRBV11-2	TRBJ1-4	NA	few	TGTGCCAGCAGCACACCGGGACGGATTAATGAAAAACTGTTTTTT	CASSTPGRINEKLFF
TRBV5-1	TRBJ1-1	NA	many	TGCGCCAGCAGCTTATTAGGGAACACTGAAGCTTTCTTT	CASSLLGNTEAFF
TRBV19	TRBJ1-5	NA	NA	TGTGCCAGTACCGGGGGCCTTTTTGGCAATCAGCCCCAGCATTTT	CASTGGLFGNQPQHF
TRBV20-1	TRBJ2-3	TRBD2	few	TGCAGTGCTAGGGGCGGGGGCCGACTAGCGGGCACAGATACGCAGTATTTT	CSARGGGRLAGTDTQYF
TRBV20-1	TRBJ2-3	NA	NA	TGCAGTGCTGGACCGGGGGGCCAGACAGATACGCAGTATTTT	CSAGPGGQTDTQYF
TRBV5-1	TRBJ2-3	TRBD1	NA	TGCGCCAGCAGCTTGACGGGACAGCCCTACACAGATACGCAGTATTTT	CASSLTGQPYTDTQYF
TRBV28	TRBJ2-5	NA	NA	TGTGCCAGCAGTTTAGACTTGGCCCCACCCCGAGAGACCCAGTACTTC	CASSLDLAPPRETQYF
TRBV28	TRBJ2-7	TRBD2	NA	TGTGCCAGCAGTTCTAGCGGGCTGTATTCCTACGAGCAGTACTTC	CASSSSGLYSYEQYF
TRBV28	TRBJ2-7	TRBD1	NA	TGTGCCAGCAGTACAAACAGGGGTTACTCCTACGAGCAGTACTTC	CASSTNRGYSYEQYF
TRBV5-1	TRBJ2-5	NA	few	TGCGCCAGCAGCTTGAAAGGGGTCGTGGTCAGGGTGGAACAAGAGACCCAGTACTTC	CASSLKGVVVRVEQETQYF
TRBV11-1	TRBJ2-1	NA	few	TGTGCCAGCAGCCCCCGGGCGGTGGTTGAGCAGTTCTTC	CASSPRAVVEQFF
TRBV20-1	TRBJ2-1	TRBD2	few	TGCAGTGCTAGAGAGCCCTCAGCGGGAGTGGGAAGTGAGCAGTTCTTC	CSAREPSAGVGSEQFF